This T cell receptor (beta chain) was identified in a study of spatial heterogeneity in lung cancer. MiXCR, run by TCRdb on the 5' RACE reads, gives a single entry per CDR3 protein. Here the sample spans roughly 72,000 distinct CDR3 sequences, less than 9.5% being singletons. Time point specified: blood at routine non-recurrence follow-up after resection. The germline CDR1 and CDR2 sequences are SGHRS and YFSETQ. This CDR3 has 16 amino acids. The ends were cut back, 0 bases at V and 2 bases at J, with 14 bases in the middle. The sequence was collected from a female donor with early-stage non-small cell lung cancer. Sequenced here: PBMCs, sampled at follow-up. This chain uses TRBV5-1 with TRBJ2-5, with D possibly being TRBD1 (5 bases). The CDR3: CASSLAAGQAQETQYF. DNA for the CDR3: TGCGCCAGCAGCTTGGCGGCAGGGCAGGCTCAAGAGACCCAGTACTTC. Full variable domain (missing parts from reference TRBV5-1 and TRBJ2-5): KAGVTQTPRYLIKTRGQQVTLSCSPISGHRSVSWYQQTPGQGLQFLFEYFSETQRNKGNFPGRFSGRQFSNSRSEMNVSTLELGDSALYLCASSLAAGQAQETQYFGPGTRLLVL.